The 21 T cell receptor beta chains given below trace back to one sample, sequenced in a study of OX40 agonist ivuxolimab in advanced cancers. TCRdb's table, derived via immunoSEQ multiplex PCR, lists solely in-frame clones and lacks some. The data contain about 62,000 clones, roughly 78% of them singletons. The material was CD4+ or CD8+ T cells sorted from blood, obtained in a trial of the OX40 agonist ivuxolimab. Receptors originate from an adult with an advanced solid tumor such as melanoma, head and neck, liver or kidney cancer.

The gene calls are TRBV21-1 and TRBJ1-2. TRBV21-1 is designated a pseudogene. The CDR3 sequence is 14 residues long. The CDR3 nucleotides read TGTGCCAGCACAACAAAAGGGACGGGCTATGGCTACACCTTC. It translates to CASTTKGTGYGYTF.

The V and J genes are TRBV11-2 and TRBJ2-2, with D possibly matching TRBD1 (5 bases). This CDR3 comprises 15 residues. Trimming took 1 base from V and 2 from J, leaving 8 bases between them. From germline, CDR1 is SGHAT and CDR2 FQNNGV. DNA for the CDR3: TGTGCCAGCAGCTTAGGGACAATTAACACCGGGGAGCTGTTTTTT. Residues: CASSLGTINTGELFF.

The chain couples TRBV27 to TRBJ2-3; D is perhaps TRBD1 or TRBD2 (5 bases each). Trimming shortened V by 4 bases and J by 6 bases, and 23 bases separated the two germline ends. CDR1 MNHEY and CDR2 SMNVEV come from the germline V gene (reference sequence). CDR3 length: 17 residues. DNA of the CDR3: TGTGCCAGCAGTTACATGTCGGGACCCAGGGAACCCGATACGCAGTATTTT. As protein: CASSYMSGPREPDTQYF.

This clone was detected a few times. Written as DNA, the CDR3 is TGTGCCAGCAGCTTAGGGCAGGGAACTAACTATGGCTACACCTTC. Translated: CASSLGQGTNYGYTF. The chain uses TRBV7-9 and TRBJ1-2, with TRBD1 as a possible D gene (5 bases). Germline CDR1 is SEHNR and CDR2 is FQNEAQ (reference sequence). Trimming removed 1 base at V and 0 bases at J, with 9 bases between. The CDR3 totals 15 residues.

This chain uses TRBV9 with TRBJ2-7, with D tentatively TRBD1 or TRBD2 (6 bases each). CDR1 SGDLS and CDR2 YYNGEE come from the germline V gene. The CDR3 spans 14 residues. Trimming took 2 bases from V and 3 from J, leaving 12 bases between them. The CDR3 loop is CASSVGGLGYEQYF. The CDR3 DNA reads as TGTGCCAGCAGCGTTGGGGGGCTGGGCTACGAGCAGTACTTC.

In DNA, the CDR3 is TGTGCCAGCAGCTTTAAAGGGGACATGTCCGATGAGCAGTTCTTC. It yields the protein CASSFKGDMSDEQFF. The chain joins TRBV7-2 to TRBJ2-1; possible D gene TRBD1, 6 bases. The V end was cut by 3 bases, the J end by 8 bases, with 17 bases between. This CDR3 comprises 15 residues. The germline gives CDR1 SGHTA, CDR2 FQGNSA.

This clone was seen more than once but under ten times. The chain couples TRBV27 to TRBJ1-2; D is perhaps TRBD1 (5 bases). The germline V gene has CDR1 MNHEY and CDR2 SMNVEV (reference sequence). The CDR3 sequence is 14 residues long. V shed 3 bases and J shed 8 bases, with 16 bases lying between them. The CDR3 is CASSLAGKGRGYTF. The CDR3 DNA reads TGTGCCAGCAGTTTGGCAGGGAAGGGTCGGGGCTACACCTTC.

This clone was detected once. The chain carries TRBV6-1 and TRBJ2-2, with D unresolved. The CDR3 has 15 amino acids. Germline V gene lookup returns CDR1 MNHNS and CDR2 SASEGT. V shed 7 bases and J shed 0 bases, with 12 bases lying between them. The CDR3 DNA reads TGTGCCAGCACCCGGTTGGGTACGAACACCGGGGAGCTGTTTTTT. Its translation is CASTRLGTNTGELFF.

V and J are TRBV5-1 and TRBJ2-1; TRBD2 might be the D (5 bases). The CDR3 totals 12 residues. Germline values: CDR1 SGHRS, CDR2 YFSETQ. Between the trimmed V and J ends, which lost 5 bases and 6 bases, there was a span of 9 bases. The CDR3 nucleotides are TGCGCCAGCAGACTAGGGCCCAATGAGCAGTTCTTC. Translated, it gives CASRLGPNEQFF. The full variable domain, with the rest looked up from reference TRBV5-1 and TRBJ2-1, is KAGVTQTPRYLIKTRGQQVTLSCSPISGHRSVSWYQQTPGQGLQFLFEYFSETQRNKGNFPGRFSGRQFSNSRSEMNVSTLELGDSALYLCASRLGPNEQFFGPGTRLTVL.

This chain's CDR3 is CASSNRDRNTEAFF. CDR3 nucleotide sequence: TGTGCCAGTAGTAACCGGGACCGGAACACTGAAGCTTTCTTT. The rearrangement links TRBV19 to TRBJ1-1; D might be TRBD1 (5 bases). V was clipped by 4 bases and J by 1 base, with 10 bases between them. Germline CDR1 LNHDA, CDR2 SQIVND (reference sequence). The CDR3 length is 14 residues.

The chain has TRBV7-2 and TRBJ1-1; TRBD1 might be the D (5 bases). The germline V and J ends were trimmed by 5 bases and 4 bases, with 23 bases remaining between them. This CDR3 is 17 amino acids long. Germline CDR1 reads SGHTA; CDR2 reads FQGNSA. CDR3 amino acids: CASSVSWGSRYATEAFF. The CDR3 nucleotides read TGTGCCAGCAGCGTGTCGTGGGGGAGCCGGTATGCCACTGAAGCTTTCTTT.

This clone was counted between two and nine times. The V and J genes are TRBV19 and TRBJ2-1, with D tentatively TRBD1 or TRBD2 (5 bases each). The germline CDR1 and CDR2 sequences are LNHDA and SQIVND (reference sequence). Deletions cut 9 bases from V and 8 bases from J, with 17 bases between. The CDR3 runs 13 residues. The CDR3 here is CASLPGPHDEQFF. The CDR3 DNA sequence: TGTGCCAGCCTCCCGGGACCCCACGATGAGCAGTTCTTC.

This chain links TRBV27 with TRBJ1-5; D is unresolved. Trimming left V 0 bases short and J 5 bases short, with 23 bases between. The CDR3 covers 19 residues. Germline CDR1 and CDR2: MNHEY and SMNVEV (reference sequence). The CDR3 reads CASSLSYGYLGIEDQPQHF. The CDR3 nucleotides are TGTGCCAGCAGTTTATCATACGGATATCTGGGTATCGAGGATCAGCCCCAGCATTTT.

The genes are TRBV9 and TRBJ2-5; 7 bases match TRBD2. V gave up 0 bases and J gave up 2 bases; unmatched junction bases: 7. CDR3 size: 16 residues. The germline gives CDR1 SGDLS, CDR2 YYNGEE. The DNA for the CDR3 is TGTGCCAGCAGCGTAGGCCCAGCGGGGTTACAAGAGACCCAGTACTTC. Its translation: CASSVGPAGLQETQYF.

The gene calls are TRBV7-3 and TRBJ2-1; D unresolved. The CDR3 has 13 residues. Trimming removed 1 base from V and 5 bases from J, with 6 bases in between. The germline V gene has CDR1 SGHTA and CDR2 FQGTGA. CDR3 amino acids: CASSLIRNNEQFF. The CDR3, as DNA: TGTGCCAGCAGCTTAATAAGAAACAATGAGCAGTTCTTC.

The chain has TRBV5-6 and TRBJ1-2; D is possibly TRBD1 (5 bases). Per the germline V gene, CDR1 is SGHDT and CDR2 is YYEEEE. The V gene lost 7 bases and the J gene lost 3 bases, with 13 bases spanning the gap. The CDR3 has 13 residues. The CDR3 loop is CASDYGTDYGYTF. DNA for the CDR3: TGTGCCAGCGACTACGGGACGGACTATGGCTACACCTTC.

This chain joins TRBV5-8 and TRBJ1-6, with D uncertain. The CDR3 is 14 amino acids. Trimming stripped 1 base from V and 8 bases from J, with 10 bases between. The germline V gene encodes CDR1 SGHTS and CDR2 YDEGEE. Here the CDR3 reads CASSLREAHSPLHF. The CDR3 DNA is TGTGCCAGCAGCTTGCGGGAGGCCCATTCACCCCTCCACTTT.

V is TRBV5-4 and J is TRBJ2-3; perhaps TRBD2 as D (5 bases). Germline CDR1 is SGHNT and CDR2 is YYREEE (reference sequence). With 3 bases removed from V and 0 bases from J, the gap between germline ends came to 17 bases. The CDR3 sequence is 17 residues long. CDR3 region: CASSSISRDTSTDTQYF. The CDR3 DNA sequence: TGTGCCAGCAGCTCCATAAGCCGGGATACTAGCACAGATACGCAGTATTTT.

This clone was seen ten or more times. This chain links TRBV7-3 with TRBJ2-7; TRBD1 agrees at 11 bases. This CDR3 comprises 14 residues. Germline values: CDR1 SGHTA, CDR2 FQGTGA. The trim removed 4 bases at V and 6 bases at J, leaving 5 bases unmatched. The CDR3 DNA sequence: TGTGCCAGCAGCTCGAGGACAGGGGGCGCCGAGCAGTACTTC. It codes for CASSSRTGGAEQYF.

V usage is TRBV12-1 and J usage is TRBJ1-2; the table gives TRBD1 as D, unverified against the DNA. TRBV12-1 is given as a pseudogene. The CDR3 length is 15 residues. This chain's CDR3 is CASSPWTGDNYGYTF. CDR3 coding DNA: TGTGCCAGCAGCCCCTGGACAGGAGACAACTATGGCTACACCTTC.

This clone was detected only a few times. The V gene is TRBV7-6, the J gene TRBJ2-2; TRBD2 matches at 8 bases. V lost 1 base and J lost 7; bases outside the gene matches: 8. CDR1 SGHVS and CDR2 FNYEAQ come from the germline V gene. There are 16 residues in the CDR3. CDR3 sequence (DNA): TGTGCCAGCAGCTTAGGAACGGGAGGGCCTAACGGGGAGCTGTTTTTT. Translation gives CASSLGTGGPNGELFF. Full variable domain (rest looked up from reference TRBV7-6 and TRBJ2-2): GAGVSQSPRYKVTKRGQDVALRCDPISGHVSLYWYRQALGQGPEFLTYFNYEAQQDKSGLPNDRFSAERPEGSISTLTIQRTEQRDSAMYRCASSLGTGGPNGELFFGEGSRLTVL.